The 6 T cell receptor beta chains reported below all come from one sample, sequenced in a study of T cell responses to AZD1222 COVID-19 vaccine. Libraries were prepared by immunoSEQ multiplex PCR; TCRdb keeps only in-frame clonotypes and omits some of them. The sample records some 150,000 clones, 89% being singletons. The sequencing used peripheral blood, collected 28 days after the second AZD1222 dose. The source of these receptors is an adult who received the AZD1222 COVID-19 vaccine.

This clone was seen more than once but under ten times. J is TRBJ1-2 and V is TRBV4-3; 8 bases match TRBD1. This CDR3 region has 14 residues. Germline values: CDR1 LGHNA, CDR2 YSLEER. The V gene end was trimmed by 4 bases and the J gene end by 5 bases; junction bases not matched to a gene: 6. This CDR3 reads CASSRGQGSYGYTF. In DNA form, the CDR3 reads TGCGCCAGCAGCCGAGGACAGGGATCTTATGGCTACACCTTC.

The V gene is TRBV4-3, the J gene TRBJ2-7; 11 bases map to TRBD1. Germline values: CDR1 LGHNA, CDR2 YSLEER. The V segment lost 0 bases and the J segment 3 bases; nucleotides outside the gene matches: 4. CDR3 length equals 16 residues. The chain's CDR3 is CASSQDPGTGGYEQYF. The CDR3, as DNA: TGCGCCAGCAGCCAAGATCCCGGGACAGGGGGCTACGAGCAGTACTTC.

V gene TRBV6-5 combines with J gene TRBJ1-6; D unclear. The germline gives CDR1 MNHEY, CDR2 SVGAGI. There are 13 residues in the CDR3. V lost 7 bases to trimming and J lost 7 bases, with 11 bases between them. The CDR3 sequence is CASKRTDNSPLHF. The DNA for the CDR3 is TGTGCCAGCAAACGGACGGACAATTCACCCCTCCACTTT.

This CDR3 is CASSQVPGQGETQYF. For the CDR3, the DNA is TGTGCCAGCAGCCAGGTCCCGGGACAAGGGGAGACCCAGTACTTC. This rearrangement joins TRBV7-8 to TRBJ2-5; a possible D gene is TRBD1 (6 bases). CDR3 length: 15 residues. The germline gives CDR1 SGHVS, CDR2 FQNEAQ. The V gene lost 5 bases and the J gene lost 5 bases, with 18 bases spanning the gap.

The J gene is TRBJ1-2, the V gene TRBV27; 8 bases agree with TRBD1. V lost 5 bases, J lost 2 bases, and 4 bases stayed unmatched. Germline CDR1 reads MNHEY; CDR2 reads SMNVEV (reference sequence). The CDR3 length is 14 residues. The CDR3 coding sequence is TGTGCCAGCAGTCTCCGGACAGGGAACTATGGCTACACCTTC. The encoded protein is CASSLRTGNYGYTF.

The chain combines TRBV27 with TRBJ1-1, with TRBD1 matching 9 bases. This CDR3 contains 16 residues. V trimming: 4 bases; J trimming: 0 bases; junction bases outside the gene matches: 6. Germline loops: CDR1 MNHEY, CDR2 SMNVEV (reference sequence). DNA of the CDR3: TGTGCCAGCAGTTACCGGGACAGGGCTATGAACACTGAAGCTTTCTTT. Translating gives CASSYRDRAMNTEAFF.